These 9 T cell receptor beta chains originate from one sample sequenced in a study of monozygotic twins with cystic fibrosis. The protocol was immunoSEQ multiplex PCR, while the TCRdb copy is restricted to in-frame clones and leaves out a portion. The sample consists of approximately 11,000 clones, 70% to 90% of them appearing once. Material for sequencing was blood. The receptors derive from a man aged 18-30 years with cystic fibrosis.

The gene calls are TRBV6-5 and TRBJ2-5, with D hard to call. The germline V gene has CDR1 MNHEY and CDR2 SVGAGI. Deletions cut 1 base from V and 1 base from J, with 7 bases between. This CDR3 has 14 residues. The CDR3 loop is CASSYLVSQETQYF. As DNA, the CDR3 is TGTGCCAGCAGTTACTTAGTCAGCCAAGAGACCCAGTACTTC.

This clone showed up just once. The J gene is TRBJ2-1, the V gene TRBV2; 7 bases are a match to TRBD1. CDR3 length: 14 amino acids. The ends lost 3 bases at V and 4 bases at J; junction bases unmatched: 3. Germline V gene lookup returns CDR1 SNHLY and CDR2 FYNNEI. CDR3 DNA sequence: TGTGCCAGCAGTGACCGACAGGGTTACAATGAGCAGTTCTTC. Residues: CASSDRQGYNEQFF.

The chain links TRBV10-2 to TRBJ1-3; D remains ambiguous. Trimming took off 0 bases at V and 4 bases at J, with 10 bases between the two ends. Per germline, CDR1 WSHSY and CDR2 SAAADI. This CDR3 is 15 amino acids long. CDR3 loop: CASSESRPPGNTIYF. The CDR3 nucleotides are TGCGCCAGCAGTGAGTCGAGGCCGCCGGGAAACACCATATATTTT.

This clone was observed once. The chain carries TRBV9 and TRBJ1-2; a weak D match, TRBD1 (6 bases). Germline values: CDR1 SGDLS, CDR2 YYNGEE. Trimming took off 4 bases at V and 3 bases at J, with 13 bases between the two ends. This CDR3 is 14 amino acids long. CDR3 loop: CASSPRGRDYGYTF. For the CDR3, the DNA is TGTGCCAGCAGCCCCCGGGGGCGAGACTATGGCTACACCTTC. Full variable domain (missing parts from reference TRBV9 and TRBJ1-2): DSGVTQTPKHLITATGQRVTLRCSPRSGDLSVYWYQQSLDQGLQFLIQYYNGEERAKGNILERFSAQQFPDLHSELNLSSLELGDSALYFCASSPRGRDYGYTFGSGTRLTVV.

The chain recombines TRBV5-8 with TRBJ2-2; tentative D call: TRBD2 (5 bases). Trimming stripped 0 bases from V and 4 bases from J, with 10 bases between. The germline CDR1 and CDR2 sequences are SGHTS and YDEGEE. There are 15 residues in the CDR3. The CDR3 nucleotides are TGTGCCAGCAGCTTGGCCCGGGGTGGCACCGGGGAGCTGTTTTTT. Translating it yields CASSLARGGTGELFF. Combining the CDR3 with reference TRBV5-8 and TRBJ2-2 gives the whole variable domain EAGVTQSPTHLIKTRGQQATLRCSPISGHTSVYWYQQALGLGLQFLLWYDEGEERNRGNFPPRFSGRQFPNYSSELNVNALELEDSALYLCASSLARGGTGELFFGEGSRLTVL.

The V and J genes are TRBV5-1 and TRBJ2-7; weak D call: TRBD1 (6 bases). Germline CDR1 SGHRS, CDR2 YFSETQ. Deletions cut 4 bases from V and 0 bases from J, with 17 bases between. CDR3 size: 16 residues. CDR3 sequence reads: CASSPGQLLLSYEQYF. The CDR3 coding sequence is TGCGCCAGCAGCCCCGGACAGCTACTACTCTCCTACGAGCAGTACTTC.

V and J are TRBV30 and TRBJ2-5, with D perhaps TRBD1 (6 bases). V was pared by 1 base and J by 4 bases, with 16 bases between. The CDR3 is 15 residues long. Germline CDR1 and CDR2: GTSNPN and SVGIG (reference sequence). This chain's CDR3 is CAWSGKQGIVETQYF. CDR3 nucleotide sequence: TGTGCCTGGAGTGGGAAACAGGGAATTGTAGAGACCCAGTACTTC.

The chain combines TRBV29-1 with TRBJ2-7; D gene uncertain. The CDR3 is 11 residues long. V was cut by 6 bases and J by 3 bases, with 9 bases left in between. Germline V lookup: CDR1 SQVTM, CDR2 ANQGSEA. The CDR3: CSVLVDYEQYF. The CDR3 DNA follows: TGCAGCGTCCTCGTAGACTACGAGCAGTACTTC.

This clone has a handful of counts. The chain joins TRBV30 to TRBJ1-6; D may be TRBD1 (5 bases). Germline V lookup: CDR1 GTSNPN, CDR2 SVGIG (reference sequence). CDR3 length: 12 amino acids. The V gene lost 5 bases and the J gene lost 5 bases, with 7 bases spanning the gap. CDR3 coding DNA: TGTGCCTGGGGGGGAAATAATTCACCCCTCCACTTT. Translating it yields CAWGGNNSPLHF.